One and the same sample provided the 19 T cell receptor beta chains below, sequenced in a study of monozygotic twins with inflammatory bowel disease. With the 5' RACE reads reprocessed, TCRdb shows one record per CDR3 protein and no DNA. The repertoire table contains over 350,000 distinct CDR3 sequences. Sequencing used blood. Receptors were obtained from a human donor with ulcerative colitis or Crohn's disease, or a healthy co-twin of an affected twin (not recorded which).

The chain recombines TRBV24-1 with TRBJ1-1; the D gene TCRdb calls, TRBD1, cannot be checked with no DNA. This CDR3 is 14 amino acids long. Germline-derived CDR1 and CDR2 are KGHDR and SFDVKD. The CDR3 loop is CATRSQTGSTEAFF.

The chain recombines TRBV19 with TRBJ2-7; TCRdb outputs TRBD2, but without DNA this stays unchecked. This CDR3 spans 14 amino acids. CDR1 and CDR2 (germline): LNHDA, SQIVND (reference sequence). CDR3 residues: CASSAAGPSYEQYF.

The gene calls are TRBV2 and TRBJ1-5; the TCRdb call, TRBD1, lacks DNA for checking. CDR3 length: 15 residues. From germline, CDR1 is SNHLY and CDR2 FYNNEI. The CDR3 protein is CASSAQGASNQPQHF.

The chain carries TRBV11-2 and TRBJ2-5; without DNA, the TCRdb call of TRBD2 cannot be checked. CDR3 length: 15 residues. CDR1 SGHAT and CDR2 FQNNGV come from the germline V gene. The CDR3: CASSLARGLQETQYF.

The rearrangement links TRBV5-4 to TRBJ2-3; as DNA is missing, the TRBD1 call by TCRdb cannot be tested. Germline V lookup: CDR1 SGHNT, CDR2 YYREEE (reference sequence). This CDR3 contains 16 residues. CDR3 region: CASSLGGGVNADTQYF.

CDR3 region: CSARRDLNYGYTF. The chain links TRBV20-1 to TRBJ1-2. The CDR3 runs 13 residues. Germline V gene sequence: CDR1 DFQATT, CDR2 SNEGSKA (reference sequence).

The gene calls are TRBV4-3 and TRBJ2-3; TCRdb reports TRBD2, a call that lacks DNA to check it against. Germline CDR1 LGHNA, CDR2 YSLEER. This CDR3 spans 14 amino acids. The CDR3 is CASSQERAKDTQYF.

The V gene is TRBV5-8, the J gene TRBJ2-5; TCRdb's D gene call, TRBD2, goes unchecked for lack of DNA. Germline V lookup: CDR1 SGHTS, CDR2 YDEGEE. The CDR3 sequence is 15 residues long. The chain's CDR3 is CASSLVPAGEETQYF.

The J gene is TRBJ2-1, the V gene TRBV20-1; no DNA is available, so the TRBD1 call from TCRdb remains unchecked. Germline assignment: CDR1 DFQATT and CDR2 SNEGSKA (reference sequence). CDR3 size: 15 residues. The CDR3 spells CSARDWGDLYNEQFF.

The chain recombines TRBV6-5 with TRBJ1-2. The CDR3 totals 12 residues. Germline V lookup: CDR1 MNHEY, CDR2 SVGAGI. CDR3 region: CASRAGSYGYTF.

The V gene is TRBV4-2, the J gene TRBJ2-1. The CDR3 has 17 amino acids. CDR1 and CDR2 from the germline V gene are LGHNA and YNFKEQ. The CDR3 here is CASSRPSTRSSYNEQFF.

The chain is built from TRBV12-3 or TRBV12-4 and TRBJ2-1; there is no DNA to check the TCRdb D call of TRBD2. The CDR3 totals 16 residues. CDR3 loop: CASSKTSGGAYNEQFF.

The V gene is TRBV14, the J gene TRBJ2-1; lacking DNA, the TRBD2 call made by TCRdb goes unchecked. There are 15 residues in the CDR3. The V gene's germline CDR1 is SGHDN and CDR2 FVKESK. CDR3 sequence: CASSQVYGGGNEQFF.

V and J are TRBV20-1 and TRBJ1-4; TCRdb gives TRBD1 as the D gene, but with no DNA this cannot be confirmed. Germline-derived CDR1 and CDR2 are DFQATT and SNEGSKA (reference sequence). The CDR3 is 12 amino acids. This CDR3 reads CSAIWGVEKLFF.

The chain is built from TRBV27 and TRBJ2-1. CDR1 and CDR2 from the germline V gene are MNHEY and SMNVEV (reference sequence). The CDR3 consists of 12 residues. CDR3 residues: CASSFVGNEQFF.

The V call is TRBV4-2, the J call TRBJ2-3; checking the TCRdb D call of TRBD2 is not possible without DNA. This CDR3 is built from 16 residues. Germline lookup yields CDR1 LGHNA and CDR2 YNFKEQ. The CDR3 sequence: CASSQGRSSSTDTQYF.

This rearrangement joins TRBV4-3 to TRBJ2-7; TCRdb names TRBD1, which stays unverified in the absence of DNA. Germline V gene data show CDR1 as LGHNA and CDR2 as YSLEER. There are 15 residues in the CDR3. This CDR3 is CASSLRTGGIYEQYF.

The chain uses TRBV12-3 or TRBV12-4 and TRBJ2-5; TCRdb picks TRBD1, but there is no DNA to check that call. CDR3 length: 14 residues. The CDR3 loop reads CASRYRGYQETQYF.

The genes are TRBV15 and TRBJ1-5; TCRdb reports TRBD1, a call that lacks DNA to check it against. Looked up from germline, CDR1 is LNHNV and CDR2 is YYDKDF (reference sequence). CDR3 size: 15 residues. The CDR3: CATSRAGQGEQPQHF.